The 2 T cell receptor beta chains below come from one sample, sequenced in a study of shared clonotypes between healthy human individuals. Sequencing was performed with immunoSEQ multiplex PCR; in TCRdb, only in-frame clones are kept and a portion is missing. The data show about 600,000 clones, around 97% seen once. The sequenced sample consisted of naive CD4+ T cells sorted from blood. This sample's subset: CD45RA+ positively selected. These receptor sequences come from a woman aged 25 to 39 in good health.

The chain couples TRBV5-1 to TRBJ2-2; the D is unclear. The CDR3 loop spans 14 amino acids. Germline CDR1 is SGHRS and CDR2 is YFSETQ. Trimming took off 0 bases at V and 4 bases at J, with 7 bases between the two ends. CDR3 protein: CASSLGLGTGELFF. The CDR3 DNA sequence: TGCGCCAGCAGCTTGGGGCTAGGCACCGGGGAGCTGTTTTTT.

Here the CDR3 reads CASSATDTQYF. The CDR3 bases are TGTGCCAGCAGTGCCACAGATACGCAGTATTTT. The genes are TRBV6-1 and TRBJ2-3; D is undetermined. This CDR3 has 11 residues. V lost 4 bases, J lost 2 bases, and 1 base lay in between. Germline-derived CDR1 and CDR2 are MNHNS and SASEGT.